The 10 T cell receptor beta chains presented below share a single source sample, sequenced in a study of CD8+ T cells in alopecia areata. It was cDNA, reverse transcribed from extracted RNA, that served as the sequencing template. Sequenced by immunoSEQ multiplex PCR; TCRdb stores in-frame clones only, minus some. The data show roughly 100,000 clones, with 70% to 90% seen just once and over 8.5% held by the top ten. The treatment denotes: oral pan-JAK inhibitor, 5-10 mg twice daily. This specimen was CD8+ T cells sorted from blood, taken around week 31, from a patient treated with tofacitinib. Receptors were obtained from a human donor with alopecia areata.

The chain carries TRBV27 and TRBJ2-7; D remains ambiguous. The CDR3 is made up of 16 amino acids. CDR1 and CDR2 (germline): MNHEY, SMNVEV (reference sequence). Trimming cost V 5 bases and J 2 bases, with 19 bases left between them. CDR3 sequence (DNA): TGTGCCAGCAGTCTCCTCGGGTCGGCCACCCCCTACGAGCAGTACTTC. Amino acid sequence: CASSLLGSATPYEQYF.

This sequence joins TRBV7-6 and TRBJ2-1, with a possible D match to TRBD2 (5 bases). CDR1 is SGHVS and CDR2 is FNYEAQ in the germline V gene. Trimming left V 2 bases short and J 0 bases short, with 11 bases between. The CDR3 contains 16 residues. In nucleotides, the CDR3 is TGTGCCAGCAGCTTACATCCGGGGAGCTCCTACAATGAGCAGTTCTTC. It yields the protein CASSLHPGSSYNEQFF.

This chain joins TRBV7-6 and TRBJ2-2; D is uncertain. There are 12 residues in the CDR3. The germline gives CDR1 SGHVS, CDR2 FNYEAQ. Trimming removed 1 base at V and 6 bases at J, with 3 bases between. The CDR3 DNA is TGTGCCAGCAGCTTAGTCCCCGGGGAGCTGTTTTTT. Protein sequence: CASSLVPGELFF.

V usage is TRBV29-1 and J usage is TRBJ2-7, with D perhaps TRBD2 (5 bases). There are 13 residues in the CDR3. Germline CDR1 and CDR2: SQVTM and ANQGSEA. Trimming removed 5 bases from V and 0 bases from J, with 11 bases in between. CDR3 residues: CSVNDGNSYEQYF. CDR3 bases: TGCAGCGTTAATGACGGGAACTCCTACGAGCAGTACTTC.

The V and J genes are TRBV4-1 and TRBJ2-3; 11 bases are a match to TRBD2. Germline V gives CDR1 MGHRA, CDR2 YSYEKL. Trimming at V came to 1 base and at J to 2 bases, leaving 8 bases not matched to a gene. The CDR3 is 18 amino acids. Here the CDR3 DNA reads TGCGCCAGCAGCCAAGGAACCCGACTAGCGGGGCCCACAGATACGCAGTATTTT. Encoded protein: CASSQGTRLAGPTDTQYF.

The chain uses TRBV27 and TRBJ2-1, with 12 positions matching TRBD2. The CDR3 consists of 16 residues. The germline gives CDR1 MNHEY, CDR2 SMNVEV (reference sequence). The J segment lost 9 bases and the V segment lost 2 bases, leaving 8 bases of the junction unmatched. CDR3 nucleotides: TGTGCCAGCAGTTTACTAGCGGGAGGGCCCTCCGGTGAGCAGTTCTTC. Its protein is CASSLLAGGPSGEQFF.

J is TRBJ2-1 and V is TRBV29-1; TRBD2 matches 11 bases. V was pared by 7 bases and J by 2 bases, with 7 bases of the junction left unmatched. The CDR3 covers 15 residues. Germline V gene data show CDR1 as SQVTM and CDR2 as ANQGSEA. The CDR3 DNA is TGCAGCGGGATAGCGGGGGGGCCCCCCTACAATGAGCAGTTCTTC. Translated: CSGIAGGPPYNEQFF.

As to this clone: The junction shows a germline mismatch at one end, possibly a read error. Other DNA sequences of this sample code for an identical CDR3. CDR3 amino acids: CSVEVLAGASGELFF. The CDR3 region has the DNA TGCAGCGTTGAGGTACTAGCGGGAGCCAGCGGGGAACTGTTTTTT. This chain joins TRBV29-1 and TRBJ2-2; 11 bases match TRBD2. The CDR3 is 15 residues long. Per germline, CDR1 SQVTM and CDR2 ANQGSEA.

The CDR3 region is CASSLETDGASRNEQFF. The CDR3 DNA is TGTGCCAGCAGCTTAGAGACTGATGGCGCGAGCCGCAATGAGCAGTTCTTC. The V and J genes are TRBV7-6 and TRBJ2-1; no firm D call. CDR3 length: 17 amino acids. Trimming removed 1 base at V and 6 bases at J, with 19 bases between. Germline CDR1 and CDR2: SGHVS and FNYEAQ.

The chain has TRBV10-2 and TRBJ2-2, with 15 bases aligning to TRBD2. The ends lost 7 bases at V and 6 bases at J; junction bases unmatched: 3. In germline, CDR1 is WSHSY, CDR2 SAAADI. The CDR3 extends over 15 amino acids. CDR3 coding DNA: TGCGCCAGCACCTGGACTAGCGGGGGGGCCGGGGAGCTGTTTTTT. It is translated as CASTWTSGGAGELFF.